This is a list of T cell receptor beta chains from one sample in a study of blood T cell repertoires in COVID-19. TCRdb's copy holds only in-frame clones and misses some; the assay was immunoSEQ multiplex PCR. The sample has around 30,000 clones, 80% to 90% seen once. The sample taken for sequencing was peripheral blood. Every receptor here comes from a woman of 80 years or more with active or convalescent COVID-19. Both conserved end residues are part of each CDR3. The D gene is left open where the match is weak. Clone size, where shown, is once, few, many, or a class for clones that have expanded.

TGCGCCAGCAGCTTCGGGACTAGCGGGGGAGATACGCAGTATTTT,CASSFGTSGGDTQYF,NA,TRBV5-1,TRBJ2-3,TRBD2
TGTGCCATCAGTGGACTAGGGTCGACAGATACGCAGTATTTT,CAISGLGSTDTQYF,few,TRBV10-3,TRBJ2-3,NA
TGTGCCAGCAGTACTAGCGGGAGGGCCTACGAGCAGTACTTC,CASSTSGRAYEQYF,NA,TRBV28,TRBJ2-7,TRBD2
TGTGCCAGTAGCGACCGGGACATAAACACCGGGGAGCTGTTTTTT,CASSDRDINTGELFF,NA,TRBV19,TRBJ2-2,NA
TGTGCCAGCAGCGGAAAATGGACTAGCGGGAGTAGTGAGACCCAGTACTTC,CASSGKWTSGSSETQYF,NA,TRBV7-2,TRBJ2-5,TRBD2
TGCGCCAGCAGTCAACGAGGACTCCTACAAGAGACCCAGTACTTC,CASSQRGLLQETQYF,NA,TRBV23-1,TRBJ2-5,NA
TGTGCCAGCAGTGTTTCTGGGACAGGGGGTGCCGGGGAGCTGTTTTTT,CASSVSGTGGAGELFF,NA,TRBV2,TRBJ2-2,TRBD1
TGTGCCAGCAGACGGACAGGAGGCTATGGCTACACCTTC,CASRRTGGYGYTF,NA,TRBV14,TRBJ1-2,TRBD1
TGTGCCAGCAGCTCTATCAGGCGCGGGGGGCCAGATACGCAGTATTTT,CASSSIRRGGPDTQYF,once,TRBV11-2,TRBJ2-3,TRBD2
TGTGCCAGTAGTAGCGGGAACACAGATACGCAGTATTTT,CASSSGNTDTQYF,NA,TRBV19,TRBJ2-3,NA
TGTGCCAGCAGTGACGACGGGGTTCGGGGCACCATATATTTT,CASSDDGVRGTIYF,once,TRBV2,TRBJ1-3,NA
TGCGCCAGCAGCCCCCAGGGCCGAGTTTCTAACTATGGCTACACCTTC,CASSPQGRVSNYGYTF,NA,TRBV5-1,TRBJ1-2,NA
TGTGCCAGCAGACCCAGGGGGGCATCTAATGAAAAACTGTTTTTT,CASRPRGASNEKLFF,few,TRBV7-9,TRBJ1-4,TRBD1
TGCGCCAGCAGCCTAGGAAGTGGAGAGACCCAGTACTTC,CASSLGSGETQYF,NA,TRBV5-1,TRBJ2-5,NA
TGTGCCAGCAGCTTGACCGGGACAGGGGTGTACGAGCAGTACTTC,CASSLTGTGVYEQYF,NA,TRBV5-5,TRBJ2-7,TRBD1
TGTGCCAGCTCACTCCGGGACAGGGTTCAAACTAATGAAAAACTGTTTTTT,CASSLRDRVQTNEKLFF,NA,TRBV18,TRBJ1-4,TRBD1